The 14 T cell receptor beta chains below all came from one sample that was sequenced in a study of cytomegalovirus exposure and HLA in healthy donors. Primers: 60 Vbeta forward and 13 Jbeta reverse. Sequencing was performed with immunoSEQ multiplex PCR; in TCRdb, only in-frame clones are kept and a portion is missing. In the table there are 150,000 or so clones, 75% of which are singletons. Specimen: PBMCs. The receptors derive from a man aged 40-50 years in good health and CMV-seronegative.

This chain links TRBV5-1 with TRBJ2-5, with 7 bases aligning to TRBD1. CDR3 size: 14 residues. Germline V lookup: CDR1 SGHRS, CDR2 YFSETQ. Trimming took 2 bases from V and 2 from J; bases not matched to a gene: 3. The CDR3 DNA reads TGCGCCAGCAGCTTTCCGGGACAGCAAGAGACCCAGTACTTC. Its translation is CASSFPGQQETQYF.

The J gene is TRBJ2-3, the V gene TRBV5-6; 7 bases line up with TRBD1. CDR1 and CDR2 from the germline V gene are SGHDT and YYEEEE. V was pared by 0 bases and J by 5 bases, with 9 bases of the junction left unmatched. This CDR3 has 16 residues. The CDR3 DNA sequence: TGTGCCAGCAGCTTGGGGCAGGGGGTTCGTGGAGATACGCAGTATTTT. Protein sequence: CASSLGQGVRGDTQYF.

This chain connects TRBV6-1 to TRBJ1-5; D is possibly TRBD1 (5 bases). CDR1 is MNHNS, CDR2 SASEGT, per germline. Between the trimmed V and J ends, which lost 4 bases and 6 bases, there was a span of 10 bases. CDR3 length: 13 residues. The CDR3 nucleotides are TGTGCCAGCAGTGCAGGGTTGGGTCAGCCCCAGCATTTT. The encoded protein is CASSAGLGQPQHF.

This chain links TRBV2 with TRBJ2-3; 9 bases align to TRBD1. V gave up 11 bases and J gave up 11 bases; unmatched junction bases: 14. The CDR3 is 13 amino acids. Germline V gene data show CDR1 as SNHLY and CDR2 as FYNNEI. The chain's CDR3 is CAGWTGAAEGQYF. The CDR3 DNA follows: TGTGCCGGTTGGACAGGGGCCGCGGAGGGGCAGTATTTT. The full variable domain, completed using reference TRBV2 and TRBJ2-3, is EPEVTQTPSHQVTQMGQEVILRCVPISNHLYFYWYRQILGQKVEFLVSFYNNEISEKSEIFDDQFSVERPDGSNFTLKIRSTKLEDSAMYFCAGWTGAAEGQYFGPGTRLTVL.

This chain uses TRBV7-2 with TRBJ1-2, with TRBD1 matching over 7 bases. Germline-derived CDR1 and CDR2 are SGHTA and FQGNSA. The CDR3 sequence is 13 residues long. The junction had 5 bases not matched to a gene; V was cut back by 3 bases and J by 7 bases. In DNA, the CDR3 is TGTGCCAGCAGCTTCAGGGGGTGGGGTGGCTACACCTTC. It specifies CASSFRGWGGYTF. The full variable domain, its missing parts supplied by reference TRBV7-2 and TRBJ1-2, is GAGVSQSPSNKVTEKGKDVELRCDPISGHTALYWYRQSLGQGLEFLIYFQGNSAPDKSGLPSDRFSAERTGGSVSTLTIQRTQQEDSAVYLCASSFRGWGGYTFGSGTRLTVV.

Turning to this clone: At one boundary the junction diverges from the germline segment, which might be a read error. The sample holds other DNA sequences that translate to the same CDR3. This chain connects TRBV4-3 to TRBJ2-1; perhaps TRBD2 as D (5 bases). The germline V gene has CDR1 LGHNA and CDR2 YSLEER. This CDR3 is built from 16 residues. CDR3 DNA sequence: TGCGCCAGCAGCCAAGACTCAGTACAAGACTACAACGAGCAGTTCTTC. Its protein is CASSQDSVQDYNEQFF.

This sequence joins TRBV5-1 and TRBJ2-7; weak D call: TRBD1 (5 bases). Germline values: CDR1 SGHRS, CDR2 YFSETQ. CDR3 size: 14 residues. Between the trimmed V and J ends, which lost 3 bases and 3 bases, there was a span of 13 bases. CDR3 nucleotides: TGCGCCAGCAGCTCCTCCGGAACAGGCTACGAGCAGTACTTC. Residues: CASSSSGTGYEQYF.

This clone occurred a few times. The chain recombines TRBV7-9 with TRBJ1-3; D uncertain. The CDR3 is 14 residues long. Germline assignment: CDR1 SEHNR and CDR2 FQNEAQ (reference sequence). V shed 8 bases and J shed 7 bases, with 18 bases lying between them. This CDR3 is CASPLSGFDNTIYF. Written as DNA, the CDR3 is TGTGCCAGCCCACTTTCGGGTTTCGACAACACCATATATTTT. The variable domain in full, with the rest retrieved from reference TRBV7-9 and TRBJ1-3, is DTGVSQNPRHKITKRGQNVTFRCDPISEHNRLYWYRQTLGQGPEFLTYFQNEAQLEKSRLLSDRFSAERPKGSFSTLEIQRTEQGDSAMYLCASPLSGFDNTIYFGEGSWLTVV.

This clone was observed a few times. The rearrangement uses TRBV29-1 and TRBJ1-4, with TRBD1 matching over 10 bases. Germline loops: CDR1 SQVTM, CDR2 ANQGSEA. The CDR3 has 13 residues. The V segment lost 5 bases and the J segment 7 bases; nucleotides outside the gene matches: 4. For the CDR3, the DNA is TGCAGCGTTCGGGACAGGGGAGGTGAAAAACTGTTTTTT. This codes for CSVRDRGGEKLFF.

The chain joins TRBV5-6 to TRBJ2-2; 7 bases match TRBD2. The CDR3 consists of 18 residues. CDR1 and CDR2 from the germline V gene are SGHDT and YYEEEE. Trimming at V came to 0 bases and at J to 4 bases, leaving 12 bases not matched to a gene. The CDR3 sequence is CASSLAVGLAVFTGELFF. CDR3 nucleotide sequence: TGTGCCAGCAGCTTGGCCGTAGGCCTAGCGGTTTTCACCGGGGAGCTGTTTTTT.

This chain connects TRBV6-1 to TRBJ1-1; D not certain. Per germline, CDR1 MNHNS and CDR2 SASEGT. Trimming left V 6 bases short and J 2 bases short, with 10 bases between. The CDR3 sequence is 13 residues long. DNA for the CDR3: TGTGCCAGCAGCGGGAACGGAAACACTGAAGCTTTCTTT. Its translation is CASSGNGNTEAFF.

This chain connects TRBV7-6 to TRBJ1-2; TRBD1 might be the D (5 bases). CDR3 length: 13 residues. Trimming took off 4 bases at V and 3 bases at J, with 9 bases between the two ends. The germline CDR1 and CDR2 sequences are SGHVS and FNYEAQ. The CDR3 DNA sequence: TGTGCCAGCAGCTCCACAGGATACTATGGCTACACCTTC. Translating it yields CASSSTGYYGYTF. Combining the CDR3 with reference TRBV7-6 and TRBJ1-2 gives the whole variable domain GAGVSQSPRYKVTKRGQDVALRCDPISGHVSLYWYRQALGQGPEFLTYFNYEAQQDKSGLPNDRFSAERPEGSISTLTIQRTEQRDSAMYRCASSSTGYYGYTFGSGTRLTVV.

This sequence joins TRBV14 and TRBJ2-5; D may be TRBD1 (5 bases). The CDR3 totals 17 residues. The germline V and J ends were trimmed by 4 bases and 5 bases, with 23 bases remaining between them. Germline V gene data show CDR1 as SGHDN and CDR2 as FVKESK. The CDR3 DNA sequence: TGTGCCAGCAGCCCGAGAGACGCCAGGGTCAGTTACGAGACCCAGTACTTC. The encoded protein is CASSPRDARVSYETQYF.

This chain connects TRBV7-9 to TRBJ1-2, with 8 bases that match TRBD1. CDR1 SEHNR and CDR2 FQNEAQ come from the germline V gene (reference sequence). The CDR3 contains 14 residues. The V gene end was trimmed by 4 bases and the J gene end by 6 bases; junction bases not matched to a gene: 7. In DNA, the CDR3 is TGTGCCAGCAGCTCCGTGGACAGGGTAAATGGCTACACCTTC. As protein: CASSSVDRVNGYTF.